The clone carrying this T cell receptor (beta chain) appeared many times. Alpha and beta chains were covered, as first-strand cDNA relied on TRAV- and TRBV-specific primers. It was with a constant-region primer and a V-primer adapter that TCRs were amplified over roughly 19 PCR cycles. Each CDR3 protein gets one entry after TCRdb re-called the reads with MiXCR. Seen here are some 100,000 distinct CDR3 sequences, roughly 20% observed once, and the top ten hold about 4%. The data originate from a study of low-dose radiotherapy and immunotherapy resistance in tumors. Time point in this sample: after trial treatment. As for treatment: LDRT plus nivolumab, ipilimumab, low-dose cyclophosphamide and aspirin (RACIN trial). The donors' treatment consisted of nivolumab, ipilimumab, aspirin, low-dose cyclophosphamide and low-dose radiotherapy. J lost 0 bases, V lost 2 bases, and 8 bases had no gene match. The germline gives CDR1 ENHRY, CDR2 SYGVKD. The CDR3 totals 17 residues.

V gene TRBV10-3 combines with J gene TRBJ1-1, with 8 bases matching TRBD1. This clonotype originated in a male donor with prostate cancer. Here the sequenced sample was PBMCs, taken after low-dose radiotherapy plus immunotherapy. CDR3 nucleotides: TGTGCCATCAGTGAGAAGGGGCAGGGGGCGGTGAACACTGAAGCTTTCTTT. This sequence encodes CAISEKGQGAVNTEAFF.